This is a list of T cell receptor beta chains from one sample in a study of blood T cells in healthy people across ages. TCRdb re-called the 5' RACE reads with MiXCR, one entry per CDR3 protein. The table records over a million distinct CDR3 sequences, 40% to 45% of them present only once. The sequenced material came from blood. Receptors originate from a woman in her sixties in good health. CDR3s include the opening cysteine and the closing phenylalanine or tryptophan. The D gene is left open where the match is weak. Clone size, where shown, is once, few, many, or a class for clones that have expanded.

v_call	d_call	clone_size	j_call	cdr3_aa	cdr3_nt
TRBV6-4	.	.	TRBJ2-3	CASSPRLVADTQYF	TGTGCCAGCAGTCCGAGACTAGTCGCAGATACGCAGTATTTT
TRBV10-1	TRBD2	.	TRBJ2-1	CASSPRVLGLAGANEQFF	TGCGCCAGCAGCCCCAGGGTGTTAGGACTAGCGGGAGCCAATGAGCAGTTCTTC
TRBV12-3/TRBV12-4	TRBD2	.	TRBJ2-3	CASSLGLAGGGQYF	TGTGCCAGCAGCCTTGGACTAGCGGGTGGTGGGCAGTATTTT
TRBV2	.	.	TRBJ2-3	CASISSLQGRGTDTQYF	TGTGCCAGCATTTCGTCACTGCAGGGCCGGGGCACAGATACGCAGTATTTT
TRBV25-1	TRBD1	few	TRBJ2-5	CASTGQANQETQYF	TGTGCCAGCACCGGACAGGCGAACCAAGAGACCCAGTACTTC
TRBV24-1	.	.	TRBJ2-3	CATSDSQRTADTRYF	TGTGCCACCAGTGATTCTCAACGGACAGCAGATACGCGGTATTTT
TRBV20-1	.	.	TRBJ2-1	CSARISGNEQFF	TGCAGTGCTAGGATCTCTGGCAATGAGCAGTTCTTC
TRBV10-1	TRBD2	many	TRBJ2-3	CASGLAGTDTQYF	TGCGCCAGCGGACTAGCGGGAACAGATACGCAGTATTTT
TRBV6-1	.	.	TRBJ1-6	CASRRGFYNSPLHF	TGTGCCAGCAGACGGGGCTTCTATAATTCACCCCTCCACTTT
TRBV29-1	.	.	TRBJ2-7	CSASDPNYEQYF	TGCAGCGCTTCCGATCCCAACTACGAGCAGTACTTC
TRBV7-2	.	.	TRBJ1-4	CASSTQGGEKLFF	TGTGCCAGCAGCACCCAAGGTGGTGAAAAACTGTTTTTT
TRBV5-1	TRBD1	.	TRBJ1-4	CASSFRTGDEKLFF	TGCGCCAGCAGCTTCAGGACAGGGGATGAAAAACTGTTTTTT
TRBV20-1	TRBD2	.	TRBJ2-7	CSARGGGSNEQYF	TGCAGTGCTAGAGGGGGGGGGTCAAATGAGCAGTACTTC
TRBV27	.	.	TRBJ2-1	CASSLYAGKLYNEQFF	TGTGCCAGCAGTTTATACGCGGGAAAACTCTACAATGAGCAGTTCTTC
TRBV24-1	.	few	TRBJ2-7	CATSGELVSEQYF	TGTGCCACCAGTGGAGAGCTAGTATCCGAGCAGTACTTC
TRBV13	TRBD1	.	TRBJ1-1	CASRPTGRRTEAFF	TGTGCCAGCAGGCCGACAGGGCGGAGGACTGAAGCTTTCTTT
TRBV7-9	TRBD1	.	TRBJ1-4	CTSSWTGGNEKLFF	TGTACCAGCAGCTGGACAGGGGGGAATGAAAAACTGTTTTTT
TRBV2	.	.	TRBJ2-5	CASSSFLAETQYF	TGTGCCAGCAGTTCGTTTTTAGCGGAGACCCAGTACTTC
TRBV2	.	.	TRBJ2-7	CASSASTYEQYF	TGTGCCAGCTCGGCGTCTACCTACGAGCAGTACTTC
TRBV9	.	.	TRBJ2-5	CASSVGQIRGEQYF	TGTGCCAGCAGCGTAGGCCAGATAAGGGGGGAGCAGTACTTC
TRBV6-5	.	.	TRBJ2-7	CASSYALNYEQYF	TGTGCCAGCAGCTACGCGTTGAACTACGAGCAGTACTTC
TRBV14	.	.	TRBJ1-1	CASSQDRAGTKMNTEAFF	TGTGCCAGCAGCCAAGATCGGGCCGGGACAAAGATGAACACTGAAGCTTTCTTT
TRBV27	.	few	TRBJ2-1	CASSVRQIYNEQFF	TGTGCCAGCAGTGTTCGGCAGATCTACAATGAGCAGTTCTTC
TRBV20-1	.	.	TRBJ1-5	CSARGGMSSNQPQHF	TGCAGTGCTAGAGGAGGGATGTCGAGCAATCAGCCCCAGCATTTT
TRBV5-1	TRBD1	.	TRBJ2-1	CASSKGQASYNEQFF	TGCGCCAGCAGCAAAGGACAGGCATCCTACAATGAGCAGTTCTTC
TRBV21-1	.	few	TRBJ1-5	CASSSRGTGDNQPQHF	TGTGCCAGCAGCTCCCGGGGAACAGGGGACAATCAGCCCCAGCATTTT
TRBV5-5	.	.	TRBJ1-2	CASRPSNYGYTF	TGTGCCAGCCGACCAAGTAACTATGGCTACACCTTC
TRBV7-2	.	many	TRBJ2-7	CASSFNTGTYEQYF	TGTGCCAGCAGCTTTAATACGGGAACCTACGAGCAGTACTTC
TRBV5-1	TRBD1	.	TRBJ2-7	CASSWTGGESYEQYF	TGCGCCAGCAGCTGGACAGGCGGAGAATCCTACGAGCAGTACTTC
TRBV20-1	.	few	TRBJ1-2	CSARVDGSTNYGYTF	TGCAGTGCTAGAGTTGATGGCAGTACTAACTATGGCTACACCTTC
TRBV12-3/TRBV12-4	.	.	TRBJ1-2	CASSLDRVGYTF	TGTGCCAGCAGTTTAGACAGGGTCGGCTACACCTTC
TRBV20-1	.	.	TRBJ2-7	CSALIGRGQQYF	TGCAGTGCCCTCATTGGGCGGGGGCAGCAGTACTTC
TRBV5-1	.	.	TRBJ2-3	CASSLAGGLSTDTQYF	TGCGCCAGCAGCTTGGCTGGCGGACTAAGCACAGATACGCAGTATTTT